The rows below give T cell receptor beta chains drawn from one sample of a study of regulatory T cells in long-lasting Graves disease. TCRdb re-called the multiplex PCR reads with MiXCR, one entry per CDR3 protein. The sample lists some 600,000 distinct CDR3 sequences, around 16% seen once, with around 11% in the top ten. This same sample was also part of a study on T cells in Graves' hyperthyroidism and ophthalmopathy.

Sample: peripheral blood mononuclear cells (PBMCs), taken at new diagnosis, from a patient treated with antithyroid drugs. The receptor set was obtained from a man aged 18 to 29 with Graves disease. Each CDR3 is given with its conserved first and last residue. Clone size, where shown, is once, few, many, or a class for clones that have expanded.

j_call | v_call | clone_size | cdr3_aa
TRBJ2-7 | TRBV4-1 | many | CASSQDRGLGYEQYF
TRBJ2-4 | TRBV5-1 | few | CASSPGTGIAKNIQYF
TRBJ2-3 | TRBV6-2/TRBV6-3 | many | CASATPEASTDTQYF
TRBJ2-5 | TRBV30 | many | CAGGVRIETQYF
TRBJ2-5 | TRBV5-4 | NA | CASSLIRTSGTKGETQYF
TRBJ2-7 | TRBV30 | few | CAWSTHFRVARTYEQYF
TRBJ1-2 | TRBV29-1 | many | CSVAQGEEDGYTF
TRBJ2-1 | TRBV6-1 | few | CASIPSGRAGEQFF
TRBJ1-4 | TRBV7-6 | few | CASSLVSGDQIRAEKLFF
TRBJ1-2 | TRBV9 | NA | CASSENQGRFGYTF
TRBJ1-5 | TRBV6-5 | few | CASSYGGGPNQPQHF
TRBJ1-4 | TRBV20-1 | NA | CSARDARDGNEKLFF
TRBJ2-7 | TRBV12-3/TRBV12-4 | NA | CASSSSIGTGGFEQYF
TRBJ2-7 | TRBV20-1 | NA | CSARELTTGFYEQYF
TRBJ1-1 | TRBV19 | NA | CASTNRQGAQTTEAFF
TRBJ1-5 | TRBV20-1 | many | CSARGFDRDQPQHF
TRBJ1-2 | TRBV29-1 | NA | CSVWGNYGYTF
TRBJ1-2 | TRBV28 | NA | CASSFPGQGASYYGHTF
TRBJ2-3 | TRBV6-2/TRBV6-3 | NA | CASSYRTQYF
NA | TRBV29-1 | NA | CSAGERQGMRETQYF
TRBJ1-1 | TRBV7-2 | many | CASSRKDSYTEAFF
TRBJ2-3 | TRBV25-1 | NA | CASSDSGRGTDTQYF
TRBJ1-1 | TRBV10-2 | NA | CASSSGTSGTEAFF
TRBJ1-1 | TRBV9 | NA | CASSVDWTGGTEAFF
TRBJ2-1 | TRBV6-2/TRBV6-3 | NA | CASSDMTSSYNEQFF
TRBJ1-1 | TRBV12-5 | NA | CASGLVLGQAPPEAFF
TRBJ2-7 | TRBV6-2/TRBV6-3 | many | CASSPTVLGTGQQYF
TRBJ2-7 | TRBV7-2 | NA | CASSYPGTHEQYF
TRBJ1-1 | TRBV28 | many | CASSTRQVGVMNTEAFF
TRBJ2-1 | TRBV10-3 | few | CAISEWGLAEGNEQFF
TRBJ2-7 | TRBV7-6 | few | CASSLNLDRVYEQYF
TRBJ1-1 | TRBV10-3 | many | CAISDIGQGGTEAFF
TRBJ2-1 | TRBV6-2/TRBV6-3 | few | CASRPRLANEQFF
TRBJ1-1 | TRBV3-1 | many | CASSQGVPLTTEAFF
TRBJ2-7 | TRBV7-9 | many | CASSLEAGTVLRPQYF
TRBJ2-7 | TRBV7-9 | many | CASSLRGRYEQYF
TRBJ2-1 | TRBV2 | many | CASSLGLTREQFF
TRBJ1-4 | TRBV20-1 | NA | CSAPLFKDHEKLFF
TRBJ2-7 | TRBV12-3/TRBV12-4 | many | CASSLIRGRQGGEQYF
TRBJ2-5 | TRBV5-8 | NA | CASISSVGWAQYF
TRBJ2-1 | TRBV29-1 | many | CSVRRLGYEQFF
TRBJ2-7 | TRBV7-9 | few | CASRQRREQYF
TRBJ1-2 | TRBV12-3/TRBV12-4 | many | CASSQTLRGYTF
TRBJ2-1 | TRBV7-6 | many | CASSPWTSQVGNEQFF
TRBJ1-4 | TRBV29-1 | NA | CSVRTGGFEKLFF
TRBJ2-7 | TRBV20-1 | few | CSAPFLREIQGYEQYF
TRBJ1-1 | TRBV7-9 | NA | CASSPRQGWEAEAFF
TRBJ1-5 | TRBV24-1 | NA | CATSDPRGGISNQPQHF
TRBJ2-1 | TRBV4-1 | few | CASSQDPASSYNEQFF
TRBJ1-2 | TRBV30 | many | CAWSTRVYGYTF
TRBJ1-2 | TRBV14 | few | CASSAGPGLDYGYTF